The TCR beta chain under discussion was sequenced for a study of tissue T cells after allogeneic stem cell transplantation. Broader study findings: Anatomically similar tissues had similar TCR repertoires within each patient. Alloreactivity or antigen specificity of tissue TCRs was not determined; some clones might be host cells. Tissue-detected TCR repertoire was only partly captured by blood and spleen T cells.

Regarding time point: mouse harvest day 7 after allogeneic transplant. The graft held 10^6 splenic CD5+ T cells and 10^7 T-cell-depleted bone marrow cells. Tissues came from B6→BALB/c major-mismatch GVHD mice at day 7 or 14. Generated by immunoSEQ multiplex PCR, the TCRdb table keeps only in-frame clones and is missing some. The sample lists approximately 8,000 clones, under 50% occurring once. A remark on this clone: Its specificity is unknown. The gene names given are mouse names.

This TCR came from a female BALB/c mouse given C57BL/6 T cells with graft-versus-host disease after an allogeneic hematopoietic cell transplant. Sequencing was done on a sample of gut tissue.

Partial CDR3 DNA: TGTGCCAGCAGTCTGGGGTATGCAAACACAGAAGTCTTC. Protein product: CASSLGYANTEVF. From start to end, the CDR3 is CASSLGYANTEVFF. V gene TRBV26 combines with J gene TRBJ1-1; D not resolved. Coverage ceases 1 residue before the CDR3 finishes, and the germline J gene fills in the end. The length of the CDR3 is 14 residues. The V end lost 2 bases, the J end lost 0 bases, and 7 bases lay between the germline ends. CDR1 and CDR2 (germline): KGHPV, FQNQEV (reference sequence).